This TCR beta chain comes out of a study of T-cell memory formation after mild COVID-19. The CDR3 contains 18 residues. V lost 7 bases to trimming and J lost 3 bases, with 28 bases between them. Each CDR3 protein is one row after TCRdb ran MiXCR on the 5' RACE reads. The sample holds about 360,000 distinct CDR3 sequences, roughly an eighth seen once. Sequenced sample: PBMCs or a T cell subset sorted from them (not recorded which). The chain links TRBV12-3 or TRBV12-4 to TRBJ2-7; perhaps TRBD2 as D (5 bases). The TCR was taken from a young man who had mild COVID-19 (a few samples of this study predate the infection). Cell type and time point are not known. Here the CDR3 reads CASTPMLGEENRGYEQYF. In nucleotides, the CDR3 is TGTGCCAGCACCCCCATGTTAGGAGAGGAGAACCGGGGCTACGAGCAGTACTTC.